This record concerns one T cell receptor beta chain sequence. Its antigen has not been determined. No base-level quality is on record; no much larger clone is a single base apart. CD8 naive samples were obtained by positive selection for CCR7 among CD45RO-negative cells, yielding a CD45RA+CCR7+ population from which TemRA cells were excluded. The donors were healthy, HIV-negative adults with no recently reported acute infections or vaccinations. All donors were Caucasian adults living in Nashville, Tennessee, USA. Blood was collected by leukapheresis, and PBMCs were isolated by Ficoll-Histopaque density gradient centrifugation and then cryopreserved in liquid nitrogen vapor phase. Purity and quantity of every magnetically sorted T cell population were checked by analytical flow cytometry. Genomic DNA was isolated from each sorted fraction and quantified by UV absorbance on a Nanodrop 2000c. Using the deep immunoSEQ assay, multiplex PCR amplified TCR CDR3 regions from genomic DNA. Genomic DNA extracted from each cell subset was distributed evenly over all wells of several immunoSEQ 96-well plates, and each plate served as one replicate. For sorted subsets, 200 to 250 ng of genomic DNA, equivalent to 25,000 to 35,000 T cell genomes, went into each replicate PCR. The purified libraries were quantified using a Qubit 3.0 fluorometer, sized with a Bioanalyzer 2100, and then quantified again using the KAPA Library Quantification kit. Every immunoSEQ 96-well plate was sequenced on a separate single-read 150-cycle Illumina NextSeq 550 flow cell. The authors' pipeline ran thus. The immunoSEQ output contained only junctional sequences without quality scores, so filtering could not match that applied to full-length reads. Sequences were annotated with PyIR, a Python wrapper for IgBLAST v1.9, and V/J genes and CDR3 were assigned using IMGT germline references. Reads were removed for weak V/J assignments (E-value above 1e-6), missing CDR3, stop codons, out-of-frame junctions, or ambiguous translated residues. V3J clonotypes were defined by identical inferred V gene, J gene, and CDR3 amino acid sequence. To compute the percentage overlap between repertoires, the number of shared unique clonotypes was divided by the size of the smaller repertoire. Three approaches were used to assess repertoire richness: RTK rarefaction, the Chao1 estimator, and Recon v2.1 estimates of unobserved clonotypes. Generation probabilities for all TCRbeta clonotypes obtained by the gDNA method from a handful of donors were computed using OLGA. TCRdb mirrors the immuneACCESS table, restricted to in-frame sequences. Some clones are absent from its copies; in checked studies, under half trace to an unresolved V gene, and the reason for the others is unknown. V and J calls and clone size are copied from that table; D and trimming were computed from the DNA. The sample records millions of clones, just over 90% of which are singletons. The leading ten clones occupy more than 1.5% of the sample.

The record originates from a study of shared clonotypes between healthy human individuals (dated by TCRdb to between 2020 and 2021). About the full investigation: Two women and a few men aged 18 to 49 years were included in the cohort. For each donor, CD4 naive and CD4 memory were each given three plates, CD8 naive was given two plates, and CD8 memory was given one plate. The study deeply sequenced blood TCR repertoires of about five healthy adults to estimate repertoire size and the extent of clonotype sharing between individuals. To increase sequencing depth and limit assay-specific biases, different laboratories used diverse techniques to prepare libraries and sequence TCR repertoires. Between about 0.8 and 8.9 billion PBMCs per donor were obtained by leukapheresis.

Inclusive of the bounding cysteine and phenylalanine, the CDR3 is 16 residues long. Kept here is only the CDR3 DNA, which spans 48 bases and is read in frame from base 1. At the junction V is shortened by 4 bases and J by 0 bases, with 13 bases in between. CDR1 and CDR2, looked up from the germline V gene, are MGHRA and YSYEKL. Findings and caveats that apply to the study as a whole: Compared with non-shared clonotypes, clonotypes shared by all four sorted-subset donors had higher generation probabilities. When several donors were compared, the shared fraction of clonotypes was around 5% for naive CD4, less than 4% for naive CD8, roughly 2.5% for memory CD4, and 0.35% to 0.4% for memory CD8. Sampling was limited to blood, and TCR repertoires in tissue likely differ from TCR repertoires in blood. The small number of donors limited the genetic and exposure-history diversity represented. Pairwise subsampling indicated that sequencing depth was expected to affect the degree of clonotype sharing among donors. Incomplete sequencing was indicated by rarefaction of sorted-subset datasets, despite the large sequencing depth. Estimated clonotype richness was generally larger for naive than for memory subsets.

The chain links TRBV4-1 with TRBJ2-1; the D gene assignment is perhaps TRBD1 or TRBD2, with each matching 5 bases. Input material: naive CD8+ T cells from PBMCs. The cell subset or site label on this specimen signifies: CD45RA+CCR7+. The source of this sequence is a man aged 18 to 29 in good health. Some clones in this sample may be carry-over from other donors' samples. The nucleotide sequence is given as TGCGCCAGCAGCCGGTCGGGACGGGACTCCTACAATGAGCAGTTCTTC. Its coded protein is CASSRSGRDSYNEQFF.